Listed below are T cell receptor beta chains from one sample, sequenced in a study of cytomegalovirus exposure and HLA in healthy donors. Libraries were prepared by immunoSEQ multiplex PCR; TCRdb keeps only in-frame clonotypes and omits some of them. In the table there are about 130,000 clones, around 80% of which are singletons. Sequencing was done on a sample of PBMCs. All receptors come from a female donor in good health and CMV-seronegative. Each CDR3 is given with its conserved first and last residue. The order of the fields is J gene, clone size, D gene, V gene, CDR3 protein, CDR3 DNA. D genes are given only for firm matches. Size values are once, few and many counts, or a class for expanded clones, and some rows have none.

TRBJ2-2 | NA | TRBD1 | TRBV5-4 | CASSSGTGTNTGELFF | TGTGCCAGCAGCTCCGGGACAGGGACAAACACCGGGGAGCTGTTTTTT
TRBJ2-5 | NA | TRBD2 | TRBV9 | CASSVGAGELAGTQYF | TGTGCCAGCAGCGTAGGAGCGGGAGAATTGGCAGGGACCCAGTACTTC
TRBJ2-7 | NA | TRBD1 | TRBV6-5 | CASKLKRDRASEQYF | TGTGCCAGCAAGCTGAAAAGGGACAGGGCATCCGAGCAGTACTTC
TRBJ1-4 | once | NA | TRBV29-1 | CSGLRADTRKLFF | TGCAGCGGCCTGAGGGCGGATACCCGAAAACTGTTTTTT
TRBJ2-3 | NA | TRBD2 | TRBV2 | CASSPLLAGEGDTQYF | TGTGCCAGCAGCCCCTTACTAGCGGGAGAGGGAGATACGCAGTATTTT
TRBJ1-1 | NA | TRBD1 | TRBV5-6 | CASSFPLRGHTEAFF | TGTGCCAGCAGCTTCCCCCTCAGGGGGCACACTGAAGCTTTCTTT
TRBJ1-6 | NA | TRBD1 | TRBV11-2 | CASSLVNRGISPLHF | TGTGCCAGCAGCTTAGTAAACAGGGGGATTTCACCCCTCCACTTT
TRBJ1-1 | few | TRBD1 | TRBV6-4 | CASSDGTGGTEAFF | TGTGCCAGCAGTGACGGGACAGGGGGCACTGAAGCTTTCTTT
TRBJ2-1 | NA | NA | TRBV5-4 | CASGGDPNPYNEQFF | TGTGCCAGCGGAGGGGACCCCAACCCCTACAATGAGCAGTTCTTC
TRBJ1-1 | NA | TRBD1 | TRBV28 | CASSSPTGGVVPEAFF | TGTGCCAGCAGCTCGCCCACAGGGGGCGTTGTCCCTGAAGCTTTCTTT
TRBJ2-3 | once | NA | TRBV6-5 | CASSYEGSSTDTQYF | TGTGCCAGCAGTTACGAGGGCTCTAGCACAGATACGCAGTATTTT
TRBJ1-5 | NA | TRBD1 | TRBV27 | CASRSQRGGPGSNQPQHF | TGTGCCAGCAGGAGCCAGCGAGGGGGCCCAGGTAGCAATCAGCCCCAGCATTTT
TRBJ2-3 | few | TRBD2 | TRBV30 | CAWSALISGDTDTQYF | TGTGCCTGGAGTGCCCTAATTAGCGGGGACACAGATACGCAGTATTTT
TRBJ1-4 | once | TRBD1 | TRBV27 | CASSKTGVWEKLFF | TGTGCCAGCAGTAAGACAGGGGTATGGGAAAAACTGTTTTTT
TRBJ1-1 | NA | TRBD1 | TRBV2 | CASRKDRGGEAFF | TGTGCCAGCAGGAAAGACAGGGGTGGTGAAGCTTTCTTT
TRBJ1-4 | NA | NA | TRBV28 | CASSPPGLINEKLFF | TGTGCCAGCAGCCCGCCGGGACTGATTAATGAAAAACTGTTTTTT
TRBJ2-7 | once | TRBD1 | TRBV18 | CASSRTGGYEQYF | TGTGCCAGCTCTAGGACAGGAGGCTACGAGCAGTACTTC
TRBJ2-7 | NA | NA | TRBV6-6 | CASTKSSPYEQYF | TGTGCCAGCACCAAGTCTAGTCCCTACGAGCAGTACTTC
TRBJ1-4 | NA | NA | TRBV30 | CAWRGDSEKLFF | TGTGCCTGGAGGGGGGACTCCGAAAAACTGTTTTTT
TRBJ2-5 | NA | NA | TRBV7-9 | CASSLGFGTGETQYF | TGTGCCAGCAGCTTAGGGTTCGGAACAGGGGAGACCCAGTACTTC
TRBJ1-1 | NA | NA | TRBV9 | CASRPGDSKTEAFF | TGTGCCAGCAGACCAGGGGATTCGAAAACTGAAGCTTTCTTT
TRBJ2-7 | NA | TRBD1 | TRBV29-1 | CSVGPLQGRFYEQYF | TGCAGCGTTGGACCTCTACAGGGGCGGTTCTACGAGCAGTACTTC
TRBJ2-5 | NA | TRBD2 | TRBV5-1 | CASSLVGTSIQETQYF | TGCGCCAGCAGCCTTGTAGGGACTAGCATACAAGAGACCCAGTACTTC
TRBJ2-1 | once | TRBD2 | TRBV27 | CASRPAGGIYNEQFF | TGTGCCAGCAGGCCCGCGGGGGGAATTTACAATGAGCAGTTCTTC
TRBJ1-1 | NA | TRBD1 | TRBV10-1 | CASSERPGQGWTEAFF | TGCGCCAGCAGTGAGAGACCTGGACAGGGGTGGACTGAAGCTTTCTTT
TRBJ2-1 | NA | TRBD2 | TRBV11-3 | CASSRSSGSVNEQFF | TGTGCCAGCAGCCGGAGTAGCGGGAGTGTTAATGAGCAGTTCTTC
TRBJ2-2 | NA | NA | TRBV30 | CAWSVGGVNTGELFF | TGTGCCTGGAGTGTCGGCGGGGTCAACACCGGGGAGCTGTTTTTT
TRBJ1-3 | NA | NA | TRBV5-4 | CASSRRGAHGNTIYF | TGTGCCAGCAGCCGGCGGGGGGCGCACGGAAACACCATATATTTT
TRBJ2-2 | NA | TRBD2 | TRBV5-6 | CASKSSFAGGTGELFF | TGTGCCAGCAAATCGAGCTTTGCGGGAGGCACCGGGGAGCTGTTTTTT
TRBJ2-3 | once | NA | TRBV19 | CASSMIGAASTDTQYF | TGTGCCAGTAGTATGATAGGGGCCGCTAGCACAGATACGCAGTATTTT
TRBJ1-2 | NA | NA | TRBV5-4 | CASSLNRIYGYTF | TGTGCCAGCAGCTTGAACAGGATCTATGGCTACACCTTC
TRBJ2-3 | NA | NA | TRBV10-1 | CASSPGDVLGADTQYF | TGCGCCAGCAGCCCGGGGGACGTCTTGGGGGCAGATACGCAGTATTTT
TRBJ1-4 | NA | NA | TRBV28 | CATRGGADGRKLFF | TGTGCCACCAGGGGTGGCGCGGATGGCAGAAAACTGTTTTTT
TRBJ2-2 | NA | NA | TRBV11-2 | CASSLGHLTGELFF | TGTGCCAGCAGCTTAGGACACCTCACCGGGGAGCTGTTTTTT
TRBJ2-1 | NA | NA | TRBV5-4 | CASSLGLVNEQFF | TGTGCCAGCAGCTTGGGTCTAGTCAATGAGCAGTTCTTC
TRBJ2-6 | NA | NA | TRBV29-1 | CSVGKGAGANVLTF | TGCAGCGTTGGGAAGGGAGCTGGGGCCAACGTCCTGACTTTC
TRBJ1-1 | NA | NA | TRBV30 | CAWIKSTPEAFF | TGTGCCTGGATTAAGAGTACTCCTGAAGCTTTCTTT
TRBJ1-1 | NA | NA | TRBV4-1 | CASSQDFAYEAFF | TGCGCCAGCAGCCAAGATTTCGCCTATGAAGCTTTCTTT
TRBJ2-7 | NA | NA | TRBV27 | CASSLSSGILFYEQYF | TGTGCCAGCAGTTTATCTTCCGGGATATTGTTCTACGAGCAGTACTTC
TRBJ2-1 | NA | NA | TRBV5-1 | CASSPDSFYNEQFF | TGCGCCAGCAGCCCGGACAGTTTTTACAATGAGCAGTTCTTC
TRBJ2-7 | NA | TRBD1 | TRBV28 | CASSPWTGLYEQYF | TGTGCCAGCAGTCCGTGGACAGGTCTCTACGAGCAGTACTTC
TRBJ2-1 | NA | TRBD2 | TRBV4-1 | CASSQARGAGPYNEQFF | TGCGCCAGCAGCCAAGCCCGAGGAGCGGGGCCCTACAATGAGCAGTTCTTC
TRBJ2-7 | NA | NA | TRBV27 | CASRRVPYRYEQYF | TGTGCCAGCAGACGGGTTCCGTACCGCTACGAGCAGTACTTC
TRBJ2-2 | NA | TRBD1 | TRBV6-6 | CASSYGGQWDAGELFF | TGTGCCAGCAGTTACGGGGGACAGTGGGACGCCGGGGAGCTGTTTTTT
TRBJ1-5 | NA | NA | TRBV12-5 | CASGLAGLPQPQHF | TGTGCTAGTGGTTTGGCAGGGCTCCCTCAGCCCCAGCATTTT
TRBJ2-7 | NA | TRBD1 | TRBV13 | CASSRTGSQRSYEQYF | TGTGCCAGCAGCCGGACAGGGAGCCAGCGCTCCTACGAGCAGTACTTC
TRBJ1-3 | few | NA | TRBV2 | CASSESGLNSGNTIYF | TGTGCCAGCAGTGAATCCGGACTCAACTCTGGAAACACCATATATTTT
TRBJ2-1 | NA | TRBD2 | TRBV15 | CATSTGTTDNEQFF | TGTGCCACCAGCACCGGGACTACGGACAATGAGCAGTTCTTC
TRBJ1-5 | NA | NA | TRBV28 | CASSFQTFGNQPQHF | TGTGCCAGCAGTTTTCAGACTTTCGGCAATCAGCCCCAGCATTTT